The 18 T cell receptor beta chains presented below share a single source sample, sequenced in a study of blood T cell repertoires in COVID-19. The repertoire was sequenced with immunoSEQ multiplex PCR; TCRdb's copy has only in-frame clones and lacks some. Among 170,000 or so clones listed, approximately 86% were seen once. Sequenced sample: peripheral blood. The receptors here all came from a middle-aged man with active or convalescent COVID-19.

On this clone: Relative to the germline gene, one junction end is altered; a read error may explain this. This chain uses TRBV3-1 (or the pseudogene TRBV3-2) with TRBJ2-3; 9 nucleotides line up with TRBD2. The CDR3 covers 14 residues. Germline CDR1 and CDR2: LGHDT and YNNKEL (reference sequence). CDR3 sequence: CASTTGTSRDTQYF. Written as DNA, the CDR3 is TGTGCCAGCACCACCGGGACTAGCAGAGATACGCAGTATTTT.

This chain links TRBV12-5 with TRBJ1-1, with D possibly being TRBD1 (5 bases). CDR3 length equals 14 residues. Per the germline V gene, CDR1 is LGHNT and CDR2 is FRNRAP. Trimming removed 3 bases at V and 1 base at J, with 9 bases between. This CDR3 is CASGFGAPNTEAFF. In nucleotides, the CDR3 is TGTGCTAGTGGTTTTGGGGCGCCGAACACTGAAGCTTTCTTT.

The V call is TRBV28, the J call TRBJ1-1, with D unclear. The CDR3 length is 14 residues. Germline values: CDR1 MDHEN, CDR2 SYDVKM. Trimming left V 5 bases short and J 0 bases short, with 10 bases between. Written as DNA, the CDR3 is TGTGCCAGCAGTCCCACCTATATGAACACTGAAGCTTTCTTT. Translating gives CASSPTYMNTEAFF.

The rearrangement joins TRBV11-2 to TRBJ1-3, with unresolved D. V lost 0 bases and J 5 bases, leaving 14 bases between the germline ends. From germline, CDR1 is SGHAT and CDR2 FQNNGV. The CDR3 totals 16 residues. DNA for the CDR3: TGTGCCAGCAGCTTAGAAAACTTATCGAGGAGAAACACCATATATTTT. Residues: CASSLENLSRRNTIYF.

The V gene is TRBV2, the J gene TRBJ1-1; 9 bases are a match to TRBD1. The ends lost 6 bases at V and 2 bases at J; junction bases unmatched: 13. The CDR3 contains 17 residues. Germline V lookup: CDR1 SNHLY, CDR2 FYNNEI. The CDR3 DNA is TGTGCCAGCAGGCCAGACAGGGGGGATGAAAAAAACACTGAAGCTTTCTTT. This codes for CASRPDRGDEKNTEAFF.

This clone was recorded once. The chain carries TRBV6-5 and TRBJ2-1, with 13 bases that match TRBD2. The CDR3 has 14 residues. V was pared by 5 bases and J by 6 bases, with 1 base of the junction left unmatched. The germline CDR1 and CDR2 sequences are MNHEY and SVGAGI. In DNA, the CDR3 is TGTGCCAGCAGTCGGACTAGCGGGGGCAATGAGCAGTTCTTC. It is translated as CASSRTSGGNEQFF.

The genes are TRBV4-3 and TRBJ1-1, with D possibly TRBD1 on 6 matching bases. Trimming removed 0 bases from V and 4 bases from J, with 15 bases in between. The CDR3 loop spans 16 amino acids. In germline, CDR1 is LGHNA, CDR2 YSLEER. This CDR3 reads CASSQEISGVGTEAFF. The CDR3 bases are TGCGCCAGCAGCCAAGAAATCTCAGGGGTCGGCACTGAAGCTTTCTTT.

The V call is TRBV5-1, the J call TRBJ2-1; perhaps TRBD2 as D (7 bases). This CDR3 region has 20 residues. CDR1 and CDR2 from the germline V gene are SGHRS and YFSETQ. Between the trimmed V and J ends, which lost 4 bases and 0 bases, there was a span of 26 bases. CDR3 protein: CASSREGLGAGAPSYNEQFF. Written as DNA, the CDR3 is TGCGCCAGCAGCCGCGAGGGGTTGGGGGCGGGGGCCCCCTCCTACAATGAGCAGTTCTTC.

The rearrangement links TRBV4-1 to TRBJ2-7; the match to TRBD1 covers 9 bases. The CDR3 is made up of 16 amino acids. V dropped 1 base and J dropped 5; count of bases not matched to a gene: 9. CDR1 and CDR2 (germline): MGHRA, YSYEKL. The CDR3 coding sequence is TGCGCCAGCAGCCAAGCAGGACAGGGGATTTTCGACGAGCAGTACTTC. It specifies CASSQAGQGIFDEQYF.

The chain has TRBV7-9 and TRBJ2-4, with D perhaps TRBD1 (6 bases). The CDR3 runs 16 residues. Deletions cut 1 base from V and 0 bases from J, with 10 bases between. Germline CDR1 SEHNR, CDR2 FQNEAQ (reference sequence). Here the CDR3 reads CASSLGGGEAKNIQYF. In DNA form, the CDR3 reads TGTGCCAGCAGCTTAGGTGGGGGCGAAGCCAAAAACATTCAGTACTTC.

The CDR3 DNA follows: TGTGCCTGGAGTGGGGGGACAGGGGGCAACTATGGCTACACCTTC. It specifies CAWSGGTGGNYGYTF. The chain is built from TRBV30 and TRBJ1-2, with 12 bases aligning to TRBD1. V lost 1 base to trimming and J lost 2 bases; unmatched junction nucleotides: 2. Germline-derived CDR1 and CDR2 are GTSNPN and SVGIG (reference sequence). This CDR3 spans 15 amino acids.

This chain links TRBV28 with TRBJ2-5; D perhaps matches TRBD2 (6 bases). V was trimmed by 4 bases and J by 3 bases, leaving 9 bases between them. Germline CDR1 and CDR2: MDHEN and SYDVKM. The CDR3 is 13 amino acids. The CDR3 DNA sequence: TGTGCCAGCAGTTCCGGGGGAGAAGAGACCCAGTACTTC. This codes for CASSSGGEETQYF.

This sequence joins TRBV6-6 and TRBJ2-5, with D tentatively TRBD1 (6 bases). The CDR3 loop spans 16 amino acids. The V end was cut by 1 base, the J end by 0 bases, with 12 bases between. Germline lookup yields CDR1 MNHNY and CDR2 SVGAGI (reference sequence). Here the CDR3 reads CASSYWSGEYQETQYF. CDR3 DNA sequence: TGTGCCAGCAGTTACTGGTCAGGGGAATACCAAGAGACCCAGTACTTC.

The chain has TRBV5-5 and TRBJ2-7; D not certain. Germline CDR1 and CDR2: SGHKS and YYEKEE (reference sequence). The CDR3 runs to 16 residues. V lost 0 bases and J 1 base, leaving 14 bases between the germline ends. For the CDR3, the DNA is TGTGCCAGCAGCTTGGGGCACAGAGCCATATCCTACGAGCAGTACTTC. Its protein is CASSLGHRAISYEQYF. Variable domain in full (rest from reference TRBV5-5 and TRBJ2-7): DAGVTQSPTHLIKTRGQQVTLRCSPISGHKSVSWYQQVLGQGPQFIFQYYEKEERGRGNFPDRFSARQFPNYSSELNVNALLLGDSALYLCASSLGHRAISYEQYFGPGTRLTVT.

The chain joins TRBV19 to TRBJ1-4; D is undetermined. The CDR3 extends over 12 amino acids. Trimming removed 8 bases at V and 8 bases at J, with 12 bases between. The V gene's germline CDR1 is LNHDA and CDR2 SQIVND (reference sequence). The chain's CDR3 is CASGGREEKLFF. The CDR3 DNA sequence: TGTGCCAGTGGCGGGAGGGAGGAAAAACTGTTTTTT. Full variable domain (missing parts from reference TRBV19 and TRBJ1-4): DGGITQSPKYLFRKEGQNVTLSCEQNLNHDAMYWYRQDPGQGLRLIYYSQIVNDFQKGDIAEGYSVSREKKESFPLTVTSAQKNPTAFYLCASGGREEKLFFGSGTQLSVL.

The CDR3 DNA reads TGTGCCAGCAGCTTAGTCCCCAGCGGGGGGGCAGGGGATACGCAGTATTTT. Translating it yields CASSLVPSGGAGDTQYF. This chain uses TRBV11-2 with TRBJ2-3, with 10 bases that match TRBD2. The CDR3 totals 17 residues. The germline V gene encodes CDR1 SGHAT and CDR2 FQNNGV. J lost 6 bases, V lost 1 base, and 10 bases had no gene match.

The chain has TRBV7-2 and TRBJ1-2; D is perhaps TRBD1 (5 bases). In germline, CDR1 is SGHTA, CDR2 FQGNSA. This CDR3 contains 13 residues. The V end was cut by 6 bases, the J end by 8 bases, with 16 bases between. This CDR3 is CASSNYITGGYTF. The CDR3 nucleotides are TGTGCCAGCAGTAACTACATAACAGGAGGCTACACCTTC.

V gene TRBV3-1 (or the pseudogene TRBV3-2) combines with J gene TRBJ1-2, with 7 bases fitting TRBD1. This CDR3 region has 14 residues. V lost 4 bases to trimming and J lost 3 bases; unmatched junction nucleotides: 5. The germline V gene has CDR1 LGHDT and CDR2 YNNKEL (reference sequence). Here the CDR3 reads CASSLRGQDYGYTF. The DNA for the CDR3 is TGTGCCAGCAGCCTAAGGGGGCAAGACTATGGCTACACCTTC.